This entry lists 32 T cell receptor beta chains sequenced from one sample in a study of neoadjuvant anti-PD-1 for oral cavity cancer. TCRdb's table, derived via immunoSEQ multiplex PCR, lists solely in-frame clones and lacks some. Among 50,000 to 65,000 clones, 70% to 85% were seen once, and the ten largest hold roughly 2.6%. Sequencing was performed on PBMCs, taken before nivolumab (anti-PD-1) treatment. These receptors all stem from a person aged 40-85 years with oral cavity squamous cell carcinoma.

This clone appeared a single time. The genes are TRBV5-6 and TRBJ1-1; possible D gene TRBD1, 5 bases. The CDR3 has 14 residues. Between the trimmed V and J ends, which lost 4 bases and 4 bases, there was a span of 14 bases. Germline CDR1 is SGHDT and CDR2 is YYEEEE. CDR3 amino acids: CASSKRDRRTEAFF. In DNA form, the CDR3 reads TGTGCCAGCAGCAAGAGGGACCGCCGCACTGAAGCTTTCTTT.

In this sample, this clone turned up a few times. The chain recombines TRBV7-8 with TRBJ1-2, with D possibly being TRBD1 (6 bases). Germline CDR1 reads SGHVS; CDR2 reads FQNEAQ. The CDR3 has 14 amino acids. Trimming shortened V by 3 bases and J by 7 bases, and 15 bases separated the two germline ends. Written as DNA, the CDR3 is TGTGCCAGCAGCTTGGGGGCAGGGTACTTTGGCTACACCTTC. It encodes CASSLGAGYFGYTF.

V is TRBV28 and J is TRBJ2-5; a weak D match, TRBD2 (5 bases). The germline CDR1 and CDR2 sequences are MDHEN and SYDVKM. The CDR3 runs to 11 residues. Between the trimmed V and J ends, which lost 2 bases and 7 bases, there was a span of 5 bases. The chain's CDR3 is CASSLRGTQYF. CDR3 DNA sequence: TGTGCCAGCAGTTTACGGGGGACCCAGTACTTC.

The count of this clone is one. The chain employs TRBV25-1 and TRBJ2-5; a possible D gene is TRBD1 (5 bases). The CDR3 spans 16 residues. The V end was cut by 1 base, the J end by 4 bases, with 16 bases between. CDR1 is MGHDK and CDR2 is SYGVNS in the germline V gene. The CDR3 DNA is TGTGCCAGCAGTGAATCGACGCGCAGGGTCGTAGAGACCCAGTACTTC. It translates to CASSESTRRVVETQYF.

This chain links TRBV6-1 with TRBJ1-2; D might be TRBD1 (5 bases). The CDR3 is made up of 13 amino acids. V was clipped by 3 bases and J by 7 bases, with 12 bases between them. From germline, CDR1 is MNHNS and CDR2 SASEGT. The CDR3, as DNA: TGTGCCAGCAGTGAGGGGCGTTTGTTTGGCTACACCTTC. As protein: CASSEGRLFGYTF.

This clone is a singleton in its sample. The rearrangement uses TRBV6-6 and TRBJ2-1; TRBD2 matches at 8 bases. Germline values: CDR1 MNHNY, CDR2 SVGAGI (reference sequence). The CDR3 length is 16 residues. V gave up 5 bases and J gave up 2 bases; unmatched junction bases: 8. The CDR3 bases are TGTGCCAGCAGTCCACGGACTAGCCGAGCCTACAATGAGCAGTTCTTC. Translated, it gives CASSPRTSRAYNEQFF.

On this clone itself: The junction departs from the called germline gene at one end, perhaps through a read error. V usage is TRBV6-1 and J usage is TRBJ2-7; TRBD2 is a possible D gene (5 bases). Germline values: CDR1 MNHNS, CDR2 SASEGT. The CDR3 covers 13 residues. As DNA, the CDR3 is TGTGCCAGCAGTGAAGGGAGAGAAAGGGAGCGGTACTTC. Protein: CASSEGRERERYF.

This chain uses TRBV29-1 with TRBJ2-3, with D hard to call. The germline gives CDR1 SQVTM, CDR2 ANQGSEA. The CDR3 is made up of 16 amino acids. V dropped 1 base and J dropped 2 bases, with 16 bases sitting between them. The CDR3 DNA is TGCAGCGTTGAAGGCACGATCATAGGCACCACAGATACGCAGTATTTT. This gives the protein CSVEGTIIGTTDTQYF.

This clone was seen a handful of times. The V and J genes are TRBV6-6 and TRBJ2-5; no definite D call. Germline-derived CDR1 and CDR2 are MNHNY and SVGAGI (reference sequence). The CDR3 is 12 amino acids. Trimming shortened V by 2 bases and J by 7 bases, and 8 bases separated the two germline ends. CDR3 residues: CASSYALRTQYF. CDR3 DNA: TGTGCCAGCAGTTACGCTTTAAGGACCCAGTACTTC.

This clone was counted only a few times. The rearrangement links TRBV4-1 to TRBJ1-3; no clear D. Germline V gives CDR1 MGHRA, CDR2 YSYEKL. Trimming pared 1 base from V and 8 bases from J, leaving 18 bases between. The CDR3 consists of 16 residues. CDR3 DNA sequence: TGCGCCAGCAGCCAAGTCGGAGTGGCAATTGGTGACACCATATATTTT. Translation gives CASSQVGVAIGDTIYF.

V usage is TRBV6-5 and J usage is TRBJ2-5; 9 nucleotides agree with TRBD1. CDR1 and CDR2 from the germline V gene are MNHEY and SVGAGI. V trimming: 5 bases; J trimming: 7 bases; junction bases outside the gene matches: 11. The CDR3 has 15 residues. The CDR3 DNA is TGTGCCAGCAGTCGGCGGGACAGGGAATTGGTGACCCAGTACTTC. Encoded protein: CASSRRDRELVTQYF.

This sequence joins TRBV19 and TRBJ1-3, with D possibly TRBD1 on 6 matching bases. V was trimmed by 7 bases and J by 0 bases, leaving 10 bases between them. This CDR3 has 14 amino acids. CDR1 LNHDA and CDR2 SQIVND come from the germline V gene (reference sequence). This CDR3 is CASTQGSSGNTIYF. The CDR3, as DNA: TGTGCCAGTACACAGGGCTCCTCTGGAAACACCATATATTTT.

The rearrangement uses TRBV2 and TRBJ2-2; 10 positions match TRBD2. The CDR3 has 16 residues. CDR1 is SNHLY, CDR2 FYNNEI, per germline. The ends lost 6 bases at V and 5 bases at J; junction bases unmatched: 9. The CDR3 is CASRMSSGSGTGELFF. In nucleotides, the CDR3 is TGTGCCAGCAGGATGTCTAGCGGGAGCGGAACCGGGGAGCTGTTTTTT.

V and J are TRBV15 and TRBJ2-1; 8 positions match TRBD1. The CDR3 consists of 16 residues. Germline CDR1 LNHNV, CDR2 YYDKDF (reference sequence). V trimming: 4 bases; J trimming: 0 bases; junction bases outside the gene matches: 5. CDR3 nucleotides: TGTGCCACCAGCAATCCGGGACAGGCCTCCTACAATGAGCAGTTCTTC. It translates to CATSNPGQASYNEQFF.

This sequence joins TRBV25-1 and TRBJ2-2, with D unresolved. Germline CDR1 and CDR2: MGHDK and SYGVNS. The CDR3 extends over 13 amino acids. V was cut by 7 bases and J by 7 bases, with 13 bases left in between. DNA for the CDR3: TGTGCCAGCACCCTGATCGGGCACGGGGAGCTGTTTTTT. As protein: CASTLIGHGELFF.

V is TRBV11-2 and J is TRBJ2-3; D ambiguous. CDR3 length: 16 amino acids. CDR1 is SGHAT, CDR2 FQNNGV, per germline. Trimming took 0 bases from V and 3 from J, leaving 13 bases between them. This CDR3 reads CASSLDPQGRTDTQYF. For the CDR3, the DNA is TGTGCCAGCAGCTTAGACCCTCAAGGAAGGACAGATACGCAGTATTTT.

This chain connects TRBV20-1 to TRBJ1-4; no firm D call. Germline CDR1 is DFQATT and CDR2 is SNEGSKA (reference sequence). This CDR3 comprises 11 residues. V was clipped by 3 bases and J by 8 bases, with 7 bases between them. In nucleotides, the CDR3 is TGCAGTGCTAGGATAGGGGAAAAACTGTTTTTT. It yields the protein CSARIGEKLFF.

The rearrangement links TRBV28 to TRBJ2-7, with 7 bases fitting TRBD1. CDR1 and CDR2 (germline): MDHEN, SYDVKM. This CDR3 is built from 15 residues. With V trimmed by 5 bases and J by 5 bases, 12 bases remained unmatched. The CDR3 nucleotides are TGTGCCAGCAGTACCCCCTACAGGGACAGTGACGAGCAGTACTTC. Amino acids: CASSTPYRDSDEQYF.

The chain is built from TRBV30 and TRBJ1-2; a possible D gene is TRBD1 (5 bases). Germline V gene sequence: CDR1 GTSNPN, CDR2 SVGIG (reference sequence). V was pared by 4 bases and J by 6 bases, with 12 bases between. The CDR3 is 12 residues long. The CDR3 coding sequence is TGTGCCTGGACCACTTCAGGGCATGGCTACACCTTC. Translated, it gives CAWTTSGHGYTF.

This chain links TRBV5-1 with TRBJ2-1, with D possibly matching TRBD2 (6 bases). Trimming cost V 4 bases and J 0 bases, with 17 bases left between them. Germline V CDR1 and CDR2: SGHRS, YFSETQ. This CDR3 has 17 amino acids. CDR3 DNA: TGCGCCAGCAGCCGGGAGCCAGCGACTAGCTCCTACAATGAGCAGTTCTTC. Translation gives CASSREPATSSYNEQFF.

This chain links TRBV19 with TRBJ1-4, with a weak D call TRBD1 (6 bases). This CDR3 contains 15 residues. The V end was cut by 7 bases, the J end by 2 bases, with 14 bases between. Germline assignment: CDR1 LNHDA and CDR2 SQIVND (reference sequence). CDR3 DNA: TGTGCCAGTACTCCGGCCCAGGGGACTAATGAAAAACTGTTTTTT. Its protein is CASTPAQGTNEKLFF.

This clone appeared a few times. The chain joins TRBV4-2 to TRBJ2-7; 12 nucleotides align to TRBD2. Germline values: CDR1 LGHNA, CDR2 YNFKEQ. This CDR3 region has 16 residues. V lost 0 bases, J lost 4 bases, and 4 bases stayed unmatched. The CDR3 bases are TGTGCCAGCAGCCAAGAGCGGGGACTAGCGGGTTACGAGCAGTACTTC. Translation gives CASSQERGLAGYEQYF.

The chain combines TRBV5-1 with TRBJ1-1; D unresolved. The length of the CDR3 is 13 residues. CDR1 and CDR2 (germline): SGHRS, YFSETQ. Trimming pared 0 bases from V and 4 bases from J, leaving 7 bases between. The CDR3 sequence: CASSLGGPTEAFF. Here the CDR3 DNA reads TGCGCCAGCAGCTTGGGTGGGCCCACTGAAGCTTTCTTT.

This chain connects TRBV28 to TRBJ2-1; D unclear. The CDR3 loop spans 11 amino acids. Trimming pared 2 bases from V and 9 bases from J, leaving 5 bases between. Germline CDR1 and CDR2: MDHEN and SYDVKM. The CDR3 here is CASSLQVEQFF. The CDR3 coding sequence is TGTGCCAGCAGTTTACAAGTTGAGCAGTTCTTC.

This rearrangement joins TRBV27 to TRBJ2-5, with TRBD1 identical over 8 bases. CDR1 and CDR2 from the germline V gene are MNHEY and SMNVEV (reference sequence). V shed 4 bases and J 3 bases; nucleotides not matched to a gene: 4. The CDR3 has 14 amino acids. CDR3 sequence: CASSYSDREETQYF. The CDR3 region has the DNA TGTGCCAGCAGTTACTCGGACAGGGAAGAGACCCAGTACTTC.

This chain uses TRBV5-6 with TRBJ1-5; D ambiguous. Germline CDR1 and CDR2: SGHDT and YYEEEE. Trimming stripped 0 bases from V and 6 bases from J, with 13 bases between. This CDR3 region has 15 residues. The CDR3 loop reads CASSLGQALGQPQHF. In DNA, the CDR3 is TGTGCCAGCAGCTTGGGGCAGGCTTTAGGTCAGCCCCAGCATTTT. Combining the CDR3 with reference TRBV5-6 and TRBJ1-5 gives the whole variable domain DAGVTQSPTHLIKTRGQQVTLRCSPKSGHDTVSWYQQALGQGPQFIFQYYEEEERQRGNFPDRFSGHQFPNYSSELNVNALLLGDSALYLCASSLGQALGQPQHFGDGTRLSIL.

In this sample, this clone turned up a few times. V usage is TRBV7-9 and J usage is TRBJ2-2; 10 positions agree with TRBD2. This CDR3 has 15 residues. The germline V gene has CDR1 SEHNR and CDR2 FQNEAQ (reference sequence). Trimming at V came to 4 bases and at J to 3 bases, leaving 2 bases not matched to a gene. DNA for the CDR3: TGTGCCAGCAGCTCAAGCGGGAGGGACACCGGGGAGCTGTTTTTT. This sequence encodes CASSSSGRDTGELFF.

This chain uses TRBV5-4 with TRBJ2-7, with 7 bases fitting TRBD2. Trimming took 4 bases from V and 1 from J; bases not matched to a gene: 14. CDR1 and CDR2 (germline): SGHNT, YYREEE (reference sequence). The CDR3 has 17 amino acids. The CDR3: CASSALGGTVPSYEQYF. The CDR3 DNA reads as TGTGCCAGCAGCGCGCTCGGGGGGACGGTGCCGTCCTACGAGCAGTACTTC. Full variable domain (outside the CDR3, taken from reference TRBV5-4 and TRBJ2-7): ETGVTQSPTHLIKTRGQQVTLRCSSQSGHNTVSWYQQALGQGPQFIFQYYREEENGRGNFPPRFSGLQFPNYSSELNVNALELDDSALYLCASSALGGTVPSYEQYFGPGTRLTVT.

This clone has a single count. The rearrangement uses TRBV19 and TRBJ2-6; D is perhaps TRBD1 or TRBD2 (5 bases each). This CDR3 has 16 residues. CDR1 is LNHDA and CDR2 is SQIVND in the germline V gene (reference sequence). V was pared by 4 bases and J by 4 bases, with 14 bases between. This CDR3 is CASSTPGTPGANVLTF. CDR3 sequence (DNA): TGTGCCAGTAGTACGCCTGGGACGCCCGGGGCCAACGTCCTGACTTTC.

The rearrangement links TRBV15 to TRBJ1-4; 7 bases agree with TRBD1. The CDR3 extends over 18 amino acids. Germline V lookup: CDR1 LNHNV, CDR2 YYDKDF (reference sequence). The V gene end was trimmed by 2 bases and the J gene end by 2 bases; junction bases not matched to a gene: 11. The CDR3, as DNA: TGTGCCACCAGCAGATTATGGGGACAGCTTGCCACTAATGAAAAACTGTTTTTT. Protein sequence: CATSRLWGQLATNEKLFF.

The V and J genes are TRBV7-9 and TRBJ2-1; TRBD1 agrees at 8 bases. The V gene end was trimmed by 1 base and the J gene end by 7 bases; junction bases not matched to a gene: 6. Germline V lookup: CDR1 SEHNR, CDR2 FQNEAQ (reference sequence). This CDR3 comprises 15 residues. The CDR3 loop reads CASSLGSQGVNEQFF. DNA for the CDR3: TGTGCCAGCAGCTTAGGATCACAGGGGGTGAATGAGCAGTTCTTC.

The V gene is TRBV10-3, the J gene TRBJ2-7, with TRBD2 as a possible D gene (7 bases). CDR3 length equals 14 residues. Trimming left V 5 bases short and J 7 bases short, with 18 bases between. Germline-derived CDR1 and CDR2 are ENHRY and SYGVKD. CDR3 nucleotides: TGTGCCATCAGTAAGGGGGGGTGGAGGGAAGAGCAGTACTTC. Translated, it gives CAISKGGWREEQYF.